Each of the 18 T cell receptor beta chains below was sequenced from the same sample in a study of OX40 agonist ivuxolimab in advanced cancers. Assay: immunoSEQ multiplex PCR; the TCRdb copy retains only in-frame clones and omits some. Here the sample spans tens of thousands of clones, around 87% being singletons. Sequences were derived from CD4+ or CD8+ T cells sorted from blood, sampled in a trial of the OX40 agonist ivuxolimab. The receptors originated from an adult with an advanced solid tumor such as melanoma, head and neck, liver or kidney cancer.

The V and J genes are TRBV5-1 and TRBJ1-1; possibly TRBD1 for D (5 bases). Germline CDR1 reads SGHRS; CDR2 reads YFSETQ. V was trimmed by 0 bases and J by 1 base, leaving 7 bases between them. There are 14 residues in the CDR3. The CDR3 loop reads CASSLGGRNTEAFF. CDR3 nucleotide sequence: TGCGCCAGCAGCTTGGGGGGGAGGAACACTGAAGCTTTCTTT.

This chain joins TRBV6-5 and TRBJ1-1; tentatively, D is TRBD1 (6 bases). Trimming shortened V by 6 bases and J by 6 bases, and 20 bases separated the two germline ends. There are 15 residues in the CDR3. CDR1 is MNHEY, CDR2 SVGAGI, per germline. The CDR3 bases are TGTGCCAGCAGCTTCTCTACTCGGGGGCGGTCTGAAGCTTTCTTT. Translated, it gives CASSFSTRGRSEAFF.

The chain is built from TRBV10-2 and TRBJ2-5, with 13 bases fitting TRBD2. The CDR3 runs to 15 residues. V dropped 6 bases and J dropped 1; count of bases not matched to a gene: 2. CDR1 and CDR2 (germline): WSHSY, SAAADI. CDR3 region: CASRGTSGAQETQYF. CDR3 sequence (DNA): TGCGCCAGCAGGGGGACTAGCGGGGCCCAAGAGACCCAGTACTTC.

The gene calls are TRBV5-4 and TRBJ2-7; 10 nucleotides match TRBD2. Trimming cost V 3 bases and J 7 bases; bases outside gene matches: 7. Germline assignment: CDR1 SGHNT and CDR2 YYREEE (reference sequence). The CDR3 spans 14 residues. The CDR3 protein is CASSSASGSVEQYF. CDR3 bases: TGTGCCAGCAGCTCGGCTAGCGGGAGCGTTGAGCAGTACTTC.

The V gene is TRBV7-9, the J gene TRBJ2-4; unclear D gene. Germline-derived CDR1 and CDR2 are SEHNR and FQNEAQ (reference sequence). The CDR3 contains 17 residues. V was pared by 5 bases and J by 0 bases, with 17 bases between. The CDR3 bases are TGTGCCAGCAGCCGACCGCTAGGCAACCTAGCCAAAAACATTCAGTACTTC. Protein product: CASSRPLGNLAKNIQYF.

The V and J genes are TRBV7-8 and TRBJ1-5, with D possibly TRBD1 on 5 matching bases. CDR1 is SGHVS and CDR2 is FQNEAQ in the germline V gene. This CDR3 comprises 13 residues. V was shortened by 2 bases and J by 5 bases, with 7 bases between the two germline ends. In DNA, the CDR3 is TGTGCCAGCAGCTTAACCAGGGATCAGCCCCAGCATTTT. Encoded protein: CASSLTRDQPQHF.

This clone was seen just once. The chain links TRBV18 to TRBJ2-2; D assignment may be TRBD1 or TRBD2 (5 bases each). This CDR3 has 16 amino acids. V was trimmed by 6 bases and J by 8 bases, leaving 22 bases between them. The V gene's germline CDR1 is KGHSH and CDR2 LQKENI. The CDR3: CASSGAKGSWTGELFF. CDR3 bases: TGTGCCAGCTCCGGGGCCAAGGGCAGCTGGACGGGGGAGCTGTTTTTT.

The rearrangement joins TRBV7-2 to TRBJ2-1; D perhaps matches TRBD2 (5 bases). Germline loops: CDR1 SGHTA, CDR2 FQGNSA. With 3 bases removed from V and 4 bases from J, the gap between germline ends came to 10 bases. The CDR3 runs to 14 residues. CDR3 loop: CASSFAGRYNEQFF. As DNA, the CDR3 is TGTGCCAGCAGCTTTGCGGGTCGATACAATGAGCAGTTCTTC. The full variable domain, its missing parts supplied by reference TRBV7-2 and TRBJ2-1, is GAGVSQSPSNKVTEKGKDVELRCDPISGHTALYWYRQSLGQGLEFLIYFQGNSAPDKSGLPSDRFSAERTGGSVSTLTIQRTQQEDSAVYLCASSFAGRYNEQFFGPGTRLTVL.

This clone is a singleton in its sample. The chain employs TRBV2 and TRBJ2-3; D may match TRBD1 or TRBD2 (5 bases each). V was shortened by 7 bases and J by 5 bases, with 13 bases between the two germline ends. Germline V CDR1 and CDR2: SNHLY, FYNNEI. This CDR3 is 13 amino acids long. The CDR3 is CASKRGGKDTQYF. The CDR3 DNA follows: TGTGCCAGCAAGAGGGGCGGCAAAGATACGCAGTATTTT. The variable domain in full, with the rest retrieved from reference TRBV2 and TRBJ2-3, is EPEVTQTPSHQVTQMGQEVILRCVPISNHLYFYWYRQILGQKVEFLVSFYNNEISEKSEIFDDQFSVERPDGSNFTLKIRSTKLEDSAMYFCASKRGGKDTQYFGPGTRLTVL.

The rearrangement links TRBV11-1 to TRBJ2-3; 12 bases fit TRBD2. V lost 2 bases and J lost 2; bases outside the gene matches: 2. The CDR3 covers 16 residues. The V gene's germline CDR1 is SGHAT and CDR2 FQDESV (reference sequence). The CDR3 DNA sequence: TGTGCCAGCAGCTTAAGACTAGCGGGGGTCACAGATACGCAGTATTTT. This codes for CASSLRLAGVTDTQYF.

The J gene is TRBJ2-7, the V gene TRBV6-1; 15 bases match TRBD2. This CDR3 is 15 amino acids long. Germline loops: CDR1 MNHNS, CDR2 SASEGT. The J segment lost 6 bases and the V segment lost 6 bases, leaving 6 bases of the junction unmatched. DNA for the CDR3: TGTGCCAGCAGCGCCGGGACTAGCGGGGGGAGCGAGCAGTACTTC. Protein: CASSAGTSGGSEQYF.

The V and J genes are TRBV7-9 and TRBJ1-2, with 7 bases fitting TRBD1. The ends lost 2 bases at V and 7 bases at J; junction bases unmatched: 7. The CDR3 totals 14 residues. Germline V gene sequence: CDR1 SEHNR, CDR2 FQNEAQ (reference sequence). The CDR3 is CASSLNQQGSGYTF. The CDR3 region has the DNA TGTGCCAGCAGCTTAAATCAACAGGGGAGTGGCTACACCTTC.

The CDR3 region is CASRGGPNTGELFF. The CDR3 DNA is TGTGCCAGTAGGGGGGGACCGAACACCGGGGAGCTGTTTTTT. The chain carries TRBV7-2 and TRBJ2-2; D may be TRBD2 (7 bases). Germline V gene lookup returns CDR1 SGHTA and CDR2 FQGNSA. V was shortened by 9 bases and J by 0 bases, with 11 bases between the two germline ends. The CDR3 is 14 amino acids.

In DNA, the CDR3 is TGTGCCTGGAGTCAGGGGCGCGGCTACACCTTC. Its protein product is CAWSQGRGYTF. J is TRBJ1-2 and V is TRBV30, with D maybe TRBD1 (6 bases). V dropped 2 bases and J dropped 8 bases, with 9 bases sitting between them. The CDR3 extends over 11 amino acids. Per germline, CDR1 GTSNPN and CDR2 SVGIG (reference sequence).

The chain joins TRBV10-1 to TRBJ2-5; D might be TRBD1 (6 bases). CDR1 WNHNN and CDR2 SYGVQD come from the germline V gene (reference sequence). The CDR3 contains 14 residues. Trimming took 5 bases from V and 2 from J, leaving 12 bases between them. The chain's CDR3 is CASSLDSLQETQYF. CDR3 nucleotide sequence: TGCGCCAGCAGTCTGGACAGCCTACAAGAGACCCAGTACTTC.

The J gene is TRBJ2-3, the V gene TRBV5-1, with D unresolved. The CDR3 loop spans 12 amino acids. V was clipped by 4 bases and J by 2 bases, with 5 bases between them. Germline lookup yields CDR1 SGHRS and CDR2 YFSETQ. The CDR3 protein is CASSLPTDTQYF. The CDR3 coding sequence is TGCGCCAGCAGCCTCCCCACAGATACGCAGTATTTT.

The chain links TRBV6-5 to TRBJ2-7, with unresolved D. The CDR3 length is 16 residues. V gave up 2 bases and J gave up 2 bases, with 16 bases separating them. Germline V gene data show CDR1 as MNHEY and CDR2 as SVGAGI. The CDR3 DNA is TGTGCCAGCAGTTACGCCGGATTGCACCCCGCCTACGAGCAGTACTTC. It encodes CASSYAGLHPAYEQYF.

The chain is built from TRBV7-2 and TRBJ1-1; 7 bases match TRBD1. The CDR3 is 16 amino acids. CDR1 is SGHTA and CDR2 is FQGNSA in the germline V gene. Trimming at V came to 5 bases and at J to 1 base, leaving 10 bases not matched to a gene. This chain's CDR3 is CASSPGGDRANTEAFF. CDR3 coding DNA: TGTGCCAGCAGCCCCGGGGGTGACAGGGCGAACACTGAAGCTTTCTTT.